Listed below are T cell receptor beta chains from one sample, sequenced in a study of blood T cell repertoires in COVID-19. The table came from immunoSEQ multiplex PCR; TCRdb's copy has only in-frame clones and leaves some out. Of 100,000 to 120,000 clones listed, roughly 80% are singletons. Material for sequencing was peripheral blood. These receptors were collected from a woman older than 75 with acute or convalescent COVID-19. Each CDR3 is given with its conserved first and last residue. The D gene is left open where the match is weak. Clone size is shown for a subset of rows, as once, few, many or a class of expanded clone.

v_call: TRBV7-2; j_call: TRBJ1-1; d_call: NA; clone_size: NA; cdr3_aa: CASSTSGSSRTREAFF; cdr3_nt: TGTGCCAGCAGCACCTCAGGGTCATCACGAACTCGTGAAGCTTTCTTT
v_call: TRBV2; j_call: TRBJ2-5; d_call: NA; clone_size: NA; cdr3_aa: CASSDGETQYF; cdr3_nt: TGTGCCAGCAGTGACGGGGAGACCCAGTACTTC
v_call: TRBV12-3/TRBV12-4; j_call: TRBJ1-5; d_call: NA; clone_size: NA; cdr3_aa: CASSFSSDQPQHF; cdr3_nt: TGTGCCAGCAGTTTCTCCTCGGATCAGCCCCAGCATTTT
v_call: TRBV11-2; j_call: TRBJ1-1; d_call: NA; clone_size: NA; cdr3_aa: CASSLDQATEAFF; cdr3_nt: TGTGCCAGCAGCTTAGACCAGGCGACTGAAGCTTTCTTT
v_call: TRBV27; j_call: TRBJ1-5; d_call: NA; clone_size: once; cdr3_aa: CASSLDINSNQPQHF; cdr3_nt: TGTGCCAGCAGTTTAGACATCAATAGCAATCAGCCCCAGCATTTT
v_call: TRBV7-9; j_call: TRBJ1-1; d_call: NA; clone_size: once; cdr3_aa: CASSSPTGLNTEAFF; cdr3_nt: TGTGCCAGCAGCTCTCCGACAGGATTAAACACTGAAGCTTTCTTT
v_call: TRBV5-1; j_call: TRBJ2-1; d_call: NA; clone_size: NA; cdr3_aa: CASSLRMDSYNEQFF; cdr3_nt: TGCGCCAGCAGCCTCAGGATGGACTCCTACAATGAGCAGTTCTTC
v_call: TRBV18; j_call: TRBJ1-5; d_call: NA; clone_size: NA; cdr3_aa: CASSPLSREQPQHF; cdr3_nt: TGTGCCAGCTCACCTCTTTCCCGGGAACAGCCCCAGCATTTT
v_call: TRBV6-5; j_call: TRBJ1-1; d_call: NA; clone_size: NA; cdr3_aa: CASRQGNTEAFF; cdr3_nt: TGTGCCAGCAGACAGGGGAACACTGAAGCTTTCTTT
v_call: TRBV6-5; j_call: TRBJ2-7; d_call: TRBD2; clone_size: NA; cdr3_aa: CASSIAGELYEQYF; cdr3_nt: TGTGCCAGCAGCATAGCGGGAGAGCTATACGAGCAGTACTTC
v_call: TRBV19; j_call: TRBJ2-7; d_call: NA; clone_size: NA; cdr3_aa: CASSKYRDILYEQYF; cdr3_nt: TGTGCCAGTAGTAAATACCGGGACATCCTTTACGAGCAGTACTTC
v_call: TRBV20-1; j_call: TRBJ1-1; d_call: NA; clone_size: NA; cdr3_aa: CSAGRDIAFF; cdr3_nt: TGCAGTGCAGGGAGGGATATAGCTTTCTTT
v_call: TRBV24-1; j_call: TRBJ2-1; d_call: NA; clone_size: NA; cdr3_aa: CATSDPRSGFYNEQFF; cdr3_nt: TGTGCCACCAGTGACCCTAGGAGCGGGTTCTACAATGAGCAGTTCTTC
v_call: TRBV24-1; j_call: TRBJ2-7; d_call: TRBD1; clone_size: NA; cdr3_aa: CATSDRRQGVGEYF; cdr3_nt: TGTGCCACCAGTGACCGACGACAGGGAGTAGGGGAGTACTTC
v_call: TRBV12-5; j_call: TRBJ2-1; d_call: NA; clone_size: NA; cdr3_aa: CASGTPGALRREQFF; cdr3_nt: TGTGCTAGTGGCACCCCAGGGGCGCTCCGCCGTGAGCAGTTCTTC
v_call: TRBV7-9; j_call: TRBJ2-1; d_call: NA; clone_size: NA; cdr3_aa: CASSTGTHSWNEQFF; cdr3_nt: TGTGCCAGCAGCACCGGGACACACTCCTGGAATGAGCAGTTCTTC
v_call: TRBV16; j_call: TRBJ2-3; d_call: NA; clone_size: once; cdr3_aa: CASSQSASATDTQYF; cdr3_nt: TGTGCCAGCAGCCAATCCGCTAGCGCCACAGATACGCAGTATTTT
v_call: TRBV12-5; j_call: TRBJ2-3; d_call: TRBD2; clone_size: NA; cdr3_aa: CASGLGVAGETDTQYF; cdr3_nt: TGTGCTAGTGGTTTGGGGGTAGCGGGAGAAACAGATACGCAGTATTTT
v_call: TRBV3-1/TRBV3-2; j_call: TRBJ2-2; d_call: TRBD2; clone_size: NA; cdr3_aa: CASSLRTQTSGRAPVGELFF; cdr3_nt: TGTGCCAGCAGCCTAAGGACGCAGACTAGCGGGAGGGCCCCGGTCGGGGAGCTGTTTTTT
v_call: TRBV28; j_call: TRBJ1-1; d_call: NA; clone_size: NA; cdr3_aa: CASSLAGQGRRTEAFF; cdr3_nt: TGTGCCAGCAGTTTAGCGGGGCAGGGAAGGCGCACTGAAGCTTTCTTT
v_call: TRBV27; j_call: TRBJ1-4; d_call: NA; clone_size: NA; cdr3_aa: CASSRFPEHEKLFF; cdr3_nt: TGTGCCAGCAGCCGATTCCCAGAACATGAAAAACTGTTTTTT
v_call: TRBV6-4; j_call: TRBJ2-2; d_call: NA; clone_size: few; cdr3_aa: CASSDAGSLGTGELFF; cdr3_nt: TGTGCCAGCAGTGACGCGGGGAGCCTAGGAACCGGGGAGCTGTTTTTT
v_call: TRBV10-3; j_call: TRBJ1-3; d_call: NA; clone_size: NA; cdr3_aa: CAIRASTGESSGNTIYF; cdr3_nt: TGTGCCATCAGGGCATCGACCGGGGAGAGCTCTGGAAACACCATATATTTT
v_call: TRBV18; j_call: TRBJ1-2; d_call: TRBD1; clone_size: NA; cdr3_aa: CASSEPGGGGGYTF; cdr3_nt: TGTGCCAGCTCCGAGCCAGGGGGCGGTGGCGGCTACACCTTC
v_call: TRBV6-6; j_call: TRBJ2-4; d_call: TRBD1; clone_size: NA; cdr3_aa: CASIKQGEVNIQYF; cdr3_nt: TGTGCCAGCATTAAACAGGGGGAGGTGAACATTCAGTACTTC
v_call: TRBV5-6; j_call: TRBJ1-1; d_call: NA; clone_size: NA; cdr3_aa: CASSRYGVDGAAFF; cdr3_nt: TGTGCCAGCAGCCGTTACGGGGTAGACGGCGCGGCTTTCTTT
v_call: TRBV21-1; j_call: TRBJ1-1; d_call: NA; clone_size: NA; cdr3_aa: CASTEGQMNTEAFF; cdr3_nt: TGTGCCAGCACCGAAGGACAGATGAACACTGAAGCTTTCTTT
v_call: TRBV9; j_call: TRBJ2-5; d_call: TRBD1; clone_size: NA; cdr3_aa: CASSAGGTRETQYF; cdr3_nt: TGTGCCAGCAGCGCAGGGGGCACGAGGGAGACCCAGTACTTC
v_call: TRBV9; j_call: TRBJ2-1; d_call: TRBD1; clone_size: NA; cdr3_aa: CASSENAGQGYNEQFF; cdr3_nt: TGTGCCAGCAGCGAAAACGCCGGACAGGGATACAATGAGCAGTTCTTC
v_call: TRBV28; j_call: TRBJ2-4; d_call: NA; clone_size: NA; cdr3_aa: CASSLQGFQYF; cdr3_nt: TGTGCCAGCAGTTTACAGGGTTTTCAGTACTTC
v_call: TRBV18; j_call: TRBJ1-5; d_call: NA; clone_size: NA; cdr3_aa: CASSPLPGNNQPQHF; cdr3_nt: TGTGCCAGCTCACCACTACCAGGGAACAATCAGCCCCAGCATTTT
v_call: TRBV7-9; j_call: TRBJ2-1; d_call: TRBD2; clone_size: few; cdr3_aa: CASSSSRLAGGNEQFF; cdr3_nt: TGTGCCAGCAGCTCCAGCAGACTAGCGGGAGGAAATGAGCAGTTCTTC
v_call: TRBV5-1; j_call: TRBJ1-2; d_call: NA; clone_size: NA; cdr3_aa: CASSLRYDYGYTF; cdr3_nt: TGCGCCAGCAGCTTGCGGTACGACTATGGCTACACCTTC
v_call: TRBV5-1; j_call: TRBJ1-1; d_call: NA; clone_size: NA; cdr3_aa: CASSFDSNTEAFF; cdr3_nt: TGCGCCAGCAGCTTTGACAGCAACACTGAAGCTTTCTTT
v_call: TRBV6-5; j_call: TRBJ1-1; d_call: NA; clone_size: few; cdr3_aa: CASNRETEAFF; cdr3_nt: TGTGCCAGCAATAGAGAAACTGAAGCTTTCTTT
v_call: TRBV12-5; j_call: TRBJ2-1; d_call: NA; clone_size: NA; cdr3_aa: CASGIDRYSYNEQFF; cdr3_nt: TGTGCTAGTGGAATAGACAGGTACTCCTACAATGAGCAGTTCTTC
v_call: TRBV19; j_call: TRBJ2-2; d_call: TRBD1; clone_size: NA; cdr3_aa: CASAGQGTNTGELFF; cdr3_nt: TGTGCCAGTGCAGGACAGGGAACGAACACCGGGGAGCTGTTTTTT
v_call: TRBV25-1; j_call: TRBJ1-1; d_call: NA; clone_size: NA; cdr3_aa: CASSDLGQFEAFF; cdr3_nt: TGTGCCAGCAGTGACCTCGGACAGTTTGAAGCTTTCTTT
v_call: TRBV11-2; j_call: TRBJ2-5; d_call: TRBD2; clone_size: NA; cdr3_aa: CASSSGTGGTQYF; cdr3_nt: TGTGCCAGCAGTTCCGGGACGGGGGGGACCCAGTACTTC
v_call: TRBV5-6; j_call: TRBJ1-6; d_call: NA; clone_size: many; cdr3_aa: CASRVDNSPLHF; cdr3_nt: TGTGCCAGCAGAGTAGATAATTCACCCCTCCACTTT
v_call: TRBV4-1; j_call: TRBJ1-2; d_call: TRBD1; clone_size: NA; cdr3_aa: CASSQSLTGGYGYTF; cdr3_nt: TGCGCCAGCAGCCAAAGCCTGACAGGGGGCTATGGCTACACCTTC
v_call: TRBV5-1; j_call: TRBJ1-2; d_call: NA; clone_size: once; cdr3_aa: CASSLDRPTGGYTF; cdr3_nt: TGCGCCAGCAGCTTGGACAGACCTACTGGTGGCTACACCTTC
v_call: TRBV5-4; j_call: TRBJ1-3; d_call: TRBD1; clone_size: NA; cdr3_aa: CASSLEGAKSGNTIYF; cdr3_nt: TGTGCCAGCAGCTTGGAGGGGGCTAAATCTGGAAACACCATATATTTT
v_call: TRBV14; j_call: TRBJ2-3; d_call: TRBD2; clone_size: NA; cdr3_aa: CASSQVPTSGRYLAQYF; cdr3_nt: TGTGCCAGCAGCCAAGTGCCCACTAGCGGGAGGTACCTTGCGCAGTATTTT
v_call: TRBV2; j_call: TRBJ2-3; d_call: TRBD2; clone_size: NA; cdr3_aa: CASKEKRGADTQYF; cdr3_nt: TGTGCCAGCAAGGAAAAGCGGGGGGCAGATACGCAGTATTTT
v_call: TRBV5-5; j_call: TRBJ1-2; d_call: NA; clone_size: once; cdr3_aa: CASSLAQDGGYTF; cdr3_nt: TGTGCCAGCAGCTTGGCTCAGGATGGTGGCTACACCTTC
v_call: TRBV29-1; j_call: TRBJ1-3; d_call: TRBD1; clone_size: NA; cdr3_aa: CSVTTGTGGNTIYF; cdr3_nt: TGCAGCGTTACGACCGGGACAGGGGGAAACACCATATATTTT
v_call: TRBV7-6; j_call: TRBJ2-5; d_call: NA; clone_size: NA; cdr3_aa: CASSTPRPGETQYF; cdr3_nt: TGTGCCAGCAGCACTCCCCGCCCGGGGGAGACCCAGTACTTC
v_call: TRBV6-2/TRBV6-3; j_call: TRBJ2-6; d_call: NA; clone_size: NA; cdr3_aa: CASSWRSSGANVLTF; cdr3_nt: TGTGCCAGCAGTTGGCGGAGCTCTGGGGCCAACGTCCTGACTTTC
v_call: TRBV20-1; j_call: TRBJ1-1; d_call: NA; clone_size: NA; cdr3_aa: CSASGFPGSPEAFF; cdr3_nt: TGCAGTGCTAGTGGATTCCCGGGAAGCCCTGAAGCTTTCTTT